The clone carrying this T cell receptor beta chain came up many times. The antigen remains unidentified. This entry comes from a study of identical twins. Findings and limits, study-wide: Twins' excess sharing was less marked for out-of-frame beta sequences. Partly confounded zero-insertion analyses could result from invariant MAIT and iNKT cells.

V lost 2 bases, J lost 5 bases, and 2 bases stayed unmatched. Germline CDR1 and CDR2: LGHDT and YNNKEL (reference sequence). The CDR3 has 14 residues. TCRdb reprocessed the 5' RACE reads with MiXCR, giving one entry per CDR3 protein. The table has about 240,000 distinct CDR3 sequences, approximately 11% seen once. These data were also reused for a study on yellow fever vaccine responses in identical twins.

Sequenced sample: memory (CD45RO+) T cells sorted from blood. V gene TRBV3-1 combines with J gene TRBJ1-5, with 8 bases lining up with TRBD1. This sequence originates from a woman between 18 and 29 years old in good health. CDR3 sequence reads: CASSQQGAHQPQHF. CDR3 DNA sequence: TGTGCCAGCAGCCAACAGGGGGCCCATCAGCCCCAGCATTTT.